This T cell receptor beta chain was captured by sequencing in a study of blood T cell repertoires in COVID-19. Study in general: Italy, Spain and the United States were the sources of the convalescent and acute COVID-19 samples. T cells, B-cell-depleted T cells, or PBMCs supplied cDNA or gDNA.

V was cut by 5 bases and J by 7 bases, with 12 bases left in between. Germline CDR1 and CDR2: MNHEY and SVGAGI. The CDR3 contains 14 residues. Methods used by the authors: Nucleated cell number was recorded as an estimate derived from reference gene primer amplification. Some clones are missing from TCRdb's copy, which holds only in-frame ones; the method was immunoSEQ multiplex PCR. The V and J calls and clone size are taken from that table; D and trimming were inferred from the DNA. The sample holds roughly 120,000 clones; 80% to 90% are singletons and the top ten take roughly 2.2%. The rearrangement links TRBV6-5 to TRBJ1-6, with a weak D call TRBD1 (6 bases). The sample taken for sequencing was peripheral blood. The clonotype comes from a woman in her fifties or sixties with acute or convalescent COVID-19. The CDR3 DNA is TGTGCCAGCAGTAGGGGACACCAAAATTCACCCCTCCACTTT. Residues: CASSRGHQNSPLHF.